This T cell receptor (beta chain) derives from a study of CD8 T cells in ankylosing spondylitis. Study outcomes and limitations: Those disease-linked clones were CD8+; they were also relatively rare in peripheral blood. A TCR beta motif of roughly 8 highly homologous variants appeared characteristic of ankylosing spondylitis blood. Significant enrichment of disease-linked clones was reported in matched ankylosing spondylitis synovial fluid.

V dropped 1 base and J dropped 0 bases, with 9 bases sitting between them. Germline values: CDR1 DFQATT, CDR2 SNEGSKA (reference sequence). The CDR3 is 14 residues long. About this clonotype: Its matching antigen is unknown.

For TCR beta, libraries came from quantitative 5'-RACE with molecular barcodes. Using its own MiXCR run on the 5' RACE reads, TCRdb lists one record per CDR3 protein. The profile covers about 340,000 distinct CDR3 sequences, with roughly 14% appearing a single time and 0.9% to 1.2% taken by the ten largest. The sequencing sample was made of blood, either unsorted or a sorted T cell fraction (not recorded which). This chain links TRBV20-1 with TRBJ1-1; no reliable D call. This sequence was found in a male donor with ankylosing spondylitis or in good health (not recorded which). CDR3 nucleotides: TGCAGTGCTAGAGGGTTGAGTATGAACACTGAAGCTTTCTTT. Protein sequence: CSARGLSMNTEAFF.